This passage covers 7 T cell receptor beta chains from one sample sequenced in a study of OX40 agonist ivuxolimab in advanced cancers. Clones were sequenced by immunoSEQ multiplex PCR, and TCRdb holds only the in-frame ones, with some missing. The sample lists 50,000 to 60,000 clones; roughly nine tenths were seen once. The specimen comprised CD4+ or CD8+ T cells sorted from blood, sampled in a trial of the OX40 agonist ivuxolimab. These receptor sequences come from an adult with an advanced solid tumor such as melanoma, head and neck, liver or kidney cancer.

The rearrangement joins TRBV13 to TRBJ2-1, with 7 positions matching TRBD1. CDR3 length: 11 amino acids. Germline V gene lookup returns CDR1 PRHDT and CDR2 FYEKMQ (reference sequence). After removal of 3 bases from V and 14 bases from J, the junction contained 4 bases not matched to a gene. The CDR3 coding sequence is TGTGCCAGCAGCTTGGGACAGAGTAAGTTCTTC. Translated, it gives CASSLGQSKFF.

The gene calls are TRBV5-5 and TRBJ2-3; no definite D call. The length of the CDR3 is 12 residues. Per germline, CDR1 SGHKS and CDR2 YYEKEE (reference sequence). V was trimmed by 2 bases and J by 1 base, leaving 2 bases between them. The DNA of the CDR3 is TGTGCCAGCAGCTTCGGCACAGATACGCAGTATTTT. As protein: CASSFGTDTQYF.

The chain couples TRBV7-6 to TRBJ2-2, with 8 bases lining up with TRBD2. With V trimmed by 1 base and J by 4 bases, 2 bases remained unmatched. The germline V gene encodes CDR1 SGHVS and CDR2 FNYEAQ. This CDR3 has 15 residues. CDR3: CASSLGTSSTGELFF. The CDR3 bases are TGTGCCAGCAGCTTAGGGACTAGCTCCACCGGGGAGCTGTTTTTT.

The J gene is TRBJ1-2, the V gene TRBV7-9, with D perhaps TRBD1 (6 bases). Germline V gene lookup returns CDR1 SEHNR and CDR2 FQNEAQ (reference sequence). Trimming left V 1 base short and J 2 bases short, with 11 bases between. This CDR3 contains 15 residues. In DNA, the CDR3 is TGTGCCAGCAGCTTAGGGACAGCCTACAACTATGGCTACACCTTC. Its translation: CASSLGTAYNYGYTF.

This chain links TRBV11-2 with TRBJ1-2, with D possibly TRBD1 on 5 matching bases. The length of the CDR3 is 15 residues. V lost 4 bases and J 2 bases, leaving 14 bases between the germline ends. Germline loops: CDR1 SGHAT, CDR2 FQNNGV. The CDR3 nucleotides are TGTGCCAGCAGCTATTCCGGGACGAGCAACTATGGCTACACCTTC. Its protein is CASSYSGTSNYGYTF.

This clone came up once. This rearrangement joins TRBV11-1 to TRBJ2-3, with TRBD2 matching over 9 bases. The junction had 12 bases not matched to a gene; V was cut back by 6 bases and J by 5 bases. This CDR3 has 16 residues. Germline CDR1 SGHAT, CDR2 FQDESV (reference sequence). The CDR3 protein is CASSNGPGAGGDTQYF. CDR3 nucleotides: TGTGCCAGCAGTAACGGCCCTGGAGCGGGAGGAGATACGCAGTATTTT.

The chain uses TRBV27 and TRBJ2-7, with D tentatively TRBD1 (5 bases). The CDR3 spans 14 residues. CDR1 is MNHEY, CDR2 SMNVEV, per germline (reference sequence). Trimming pared 6 bases from V and 0 bases from J, leaving 12 bases between. The CDR3: CASRNLDSSYEQYF. The CDR3 coding sequence is TGTGCCAGCAGGAATCTAGACAGCTCCTACGAGCAGTACTTC.